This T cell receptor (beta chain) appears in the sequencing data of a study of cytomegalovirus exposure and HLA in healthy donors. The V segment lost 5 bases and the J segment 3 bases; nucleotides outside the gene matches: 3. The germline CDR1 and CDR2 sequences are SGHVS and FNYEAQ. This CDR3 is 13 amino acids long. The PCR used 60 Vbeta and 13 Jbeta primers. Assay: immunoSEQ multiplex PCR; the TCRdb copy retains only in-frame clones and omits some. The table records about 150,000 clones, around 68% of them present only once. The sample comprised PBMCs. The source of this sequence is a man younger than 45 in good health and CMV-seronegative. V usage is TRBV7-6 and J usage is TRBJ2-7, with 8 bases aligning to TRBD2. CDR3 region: CASSKGLGYEQYF. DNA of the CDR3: TGTGCCAGCAGCAAGGGACTAGGCTACGAGCAGTACTTC.